These T cell receptor beta chains were read from a single sample in a study of cytomegalovirus exposure and HLA in healthy donors. Generated by immunoSEQ multiplex PCR, the TCRdb table keeps only in-frame clones and is missing some. The table has roughly 140,000 clones, about 79% seen once. Sequencing used PBMCs. Every receptor here comes from a male donor in good health and CMV-seronegative. CDR3s include the opening cysteine and the closing phenylalanine or tryptophan. Each record gives: clone size, J gene, V gene, D gene, CDR3 DNA, CDR3 protein. The D gene is left open where the match is weak. Some rows mark clone size as missing; the rest say once, few, many or name a class of expanded clone.

few,TRBJ2-7,TRBV7-9,.,TGTGCCAGCAGCTTAGCGGGAGTCTCCTACGAGCAGTACTTC,CASSLAGVSYEQYF
once,TRBJ2-7,TRBV19,TRBD1,TGTGCCAGCTCCCCTGGGACAGGGGGCTACGAGCAGTACTTC,CASSPGTGGYEQYF
.,TRBJ2-1,TRBV9,TRBD2,TGTGCCAGCAGTCCTACTACTAGCGGAGGGTTCAATGAGCAGTTCTTC,CASSPTTSGGFNEQFF
.,TRBJ2-5,TRBV7-2,TRBD2,TGTGCCAGCAGCTCCCTCAGACTAGCGGGAATAGAGACCCAGTACTTC,CASSSLRLAGIETQYF
.,TRBJ2-5,TRBV6-5,.,TGTGCCAGCAGTTACTCGGACAGAAAAGAGACCCAGTACTTC,CASSYSDRKETQYF
.,TRBJ1-1,TRBV30,.,TGTGCCTGGACAGGGTCGAACACTGAAGCTTTCTTT,CAWTGSNTEAFF
.,TRBJ1-2,TRBV15,.,TGTGCCACCAGCCGAGACAGGAACTATGGCTACACCTTC,CATSRDRNYGYTF
once,TRBJ2-3,TRBV6-5,TRBD2,TGTGCCAGCAGTTACTCGGGGGGGATCACAGATACGCAGTATTTT,CASSYSGGITDTQYF
.,TRBJ1-2,TRBV27,TRBD1,TGTGCCAGCAGTTTTGGACAGGGAAACTATGGCTACACCTTC,CASSFGQGNYGYTF
.,TRBJ1-2,TRBV28,TRBD1,TGTGCCAGCAAAACAGGGGGGTCGGGCTATGGCTACACCTTC,CASKTGGSGYGYTF
few,TRBJ2-7,TRBV18,.,TGTGCCAGCTCACCACCTCTGGGGGCCGGATACGAGCAGTACTTC,CASSPPLGAGYEQYF
.,TRBJ1-1,TRBV19,.,TGTGCCAGTAGTACCAAGGCAGGGGCGAACACTGAAGCTTTCTTT,CASSTKAGANTEAFF
.,TRBJ2-1,TRBV10-3,.,TGTGCCATCAGTAAGAATAGCGGAGCCCACTCCTACAATGAGCAGTTCTTC,CAISKNSGAHSYNEQFF
.,TRBJ1-5,TRBV4-2,.,TGTGCCAGCAGTCCAAGAGATCAGGACAATCAGCCCCAGCATTTT,CASSPRDQDNQPQHF
.,TRBJ1-2,TRBV7-2,.,TGTGCCAGCAGCGATATATCCGGCGGGAACTATGGCTACACCTTC,CASSDISGGNYGYTF
.,TRBJ2-7,TRBV5-6,.,TGTGCCAGCAGCCTGGGCCTCGGGGGCGAGCAGTACTTC,CASSLGLGGEQYF
.,TRBJ2-5,TRBV4-3,TRBD2,TGCGCCAGCAGCCAAGAAGAGACTAGCAGGGAGACCCAGTACTTC,CASSQEETSRETQYF
.,TRBJ2-7,TRBV7-2,.,TGTGCCAGCAACCCCCTCGGGGTTCGAAACGAGCAGTACTTC,CASNPLGVRNEQYF
.,TRBJ2-1,TRBV7-6,.,TGTGCCAGCAGCCCCAACCGGGACAATGAGCAGTTCTTC,CASSPNRDNEQFF
.,TRBJ2-5,TRBV6-1,TRBD1,TGTGCCAGCATAGGGGACAGGGCCGGGCGGGAGACCCAGTACTTC,CASIGDRAGRETQYF
.,TRBJ2-1,TRBV9,.,TGTGCCAGCAGCGTAGGGCGGGACCTCGCCTACAATGAGCAGTTCTTC,CASSVGRDLAYNEQFF
.,TRBJ1-2,TRBV27,TRBD1,TGTGCCAGCAAAGACAGGGGGGATGGCTACACCTTC,CASKDRGDGYTF
few,TRBJ1-2,TRBV9,.,TGTGCCAGCAGCCCAACGGCACAGGACTATGGCTACACCTTC,CASSPTAQDYGYTF
once,TRBJ2-7,TRBV7-8,TRBD1,TGTGCCAGCAGCTTAAGAGGCGGACAGGGGGCCTACGAGCAGTACTTC,CASSLRGGQGAYEQYF
.,TRBJ1-5,TRBV4-3,.,TGCGCCAGCAGCCAAGATTCCGGGGGCAATCAGCCCCAGCATTTT,CASSQDSGGNQPQHF
.,TRBJ1-1,TRBV5-5,.,TGTGCCAGCAGCCCGGAGGTAGGGTCCGGCACTGAAGCTTTCTTT,CASSPEVGSGTEAFF
.,TRBJ2-7,TRBV7-9,.,TGTGCCAGCAGCTTATCCCCGGTTCCCCATTACGAGCAGTACTTC,CASSLSPVPHYEQYF
.,TRBJ2-7,TRBV4-3,.,TGCGCCAGCAGCCAAGGTGGTAGCTACGAGCAGTACTTC,CASSQGGSYEQYF
.,TRBJ2-2,TRBV7-9,.,TGTGCCAGCAGCTTGCGGCCCCGGACATTTAGCGGGGAGCTGTTTTTT,CASSLRPRTFSGELFF
.,TRBJ1-5,TRBV27,.,TGTGCCAGCAGTTTATACAGCAGCAATCAGCCCCAGCATTTT,CASSLYSSNQPQHF
.,TRBJ2-7,TRBV6-6,TRBD2,TGTGCCAGCAGTTTGTCTAGCGGGAGCTACGAGCAGTACTTC,CASSLSSGSYEQYF
.,TRBJ1-1,TRBV12-5,.,TGTGCTAGTGCTGTTAACTTGAACACTGAAGCTTTCTTT,CASAVNLNTEAFF
.,TRBJ1-1,TRBV7-3,.,TGTGCCAGCAGCTTGTTTACGGACACTGAAGCTTTCTTT,CASSLFTDTEAFF
.,TRBJ1-3,TRBV11-3,.,TGTGCCAGCAGCCCGTCGAAAAGACTCTCTGGAAACACCATATATTTT,CASSPSKRLSGNTIYF
.,TRBJ2-5,TRBV6-5,TRBD1,TGTGCCAGCAGGAACAGGGGCCAAGAGACCCAGTACTTC,CASRNRGQETQYF
.,TRBJ2-7,TRBV29-1,TRBD1,TGCAGCGCCCTACGTCCGGGACAGGGGGCCCACGAGCAGTACTTC,CSALRPGQGAHEQYF
.,TRBJ2-1,TRBV5-4,TRBD2,TGTGCCAGCAGTAATAAGCGGGGGGCGGACTACAATGAGCAGTTCTTC,CASSNKRGADYNEQFF
.,TRBJ2-5,TRBV13,.,TGTGCCAGCAGCTTAGGCCTAATGCGGGGCCTCCAAGAGACCCAGTACTTC,CASSLGLMRGLQETQYF
.,TRBJ1-6,TRBV15,TRBD1,TGTGCCACCAGCAGACGAACAGGGGACGTTTCACCCCTCCACTTT,CATSRRTGDVSPLHF
few,TRBJ1-2,TRBV7-9,TRBD1,TGTGCCAGCAGCTCCTGGGACAGGGGGCGCTCCTATGGCTACACCTTC,CASSSWDRGRSYGYTF
.,TRBJ1-2,TRBV11-3,.,TGTGCCAGCAGCTCGCAACAGGTGAACTATGGCTACACCTTC,CASSSQQVNYGYTF